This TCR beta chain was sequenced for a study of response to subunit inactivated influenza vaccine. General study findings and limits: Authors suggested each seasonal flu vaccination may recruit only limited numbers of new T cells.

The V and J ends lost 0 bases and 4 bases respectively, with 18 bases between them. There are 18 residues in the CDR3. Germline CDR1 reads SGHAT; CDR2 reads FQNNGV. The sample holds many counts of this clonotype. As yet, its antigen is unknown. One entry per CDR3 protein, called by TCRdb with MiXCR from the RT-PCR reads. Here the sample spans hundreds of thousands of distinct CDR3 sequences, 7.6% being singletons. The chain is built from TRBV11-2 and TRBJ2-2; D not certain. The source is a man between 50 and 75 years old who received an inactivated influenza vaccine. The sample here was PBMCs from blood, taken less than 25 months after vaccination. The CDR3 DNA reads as TGTGCCAGCAGCTTAGATCCCCCCTTAGGGATCGGCACCGGGGAGCTGTTTTTT. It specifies CASSLDPPLGIGTGELFF.